The 14 T cell receptor beta chains below were found in one sample sequenced in a study of human T cells and chemical hapten exposure. From the RACE reads, TCRdb called clonotypes with MiXCR, one entry per CDR3 protein. This table has 240,000 or so distinct CDR3 sequences, around 9.3% appearing once. Described time point: pre-sensitization, week 0. The treatment: therapeutic diphenylcyclopropenone sensitization with weekly scalp DPC. Sequenced here: whole blood, sampled in connection with sensitization to the hapten diphenylcyclopropenone (DPC). These TCRs come from a woman in her thirties or forties with alopecia areata. Some clones in this sample may be carry-over from other donors' samples.

This clonotype was observed a handful of times. The chain recombines TRBV7-9 with TRBJ2-5; 9 nucleotides match TRBD1. J gave up 5 bases and V 5 bases, and 15 bases lay outside the gene matches. The CDR3 has 17 amino acids. The V gene's germline CDR1 is SEHNR and CDR2 FQNEAQ (reference sequence). CDR3 loop: CASSLRDRGGTGETQYF. The CDR3 DNA follows: TGTGCCAGCAGCCTCCGAGACAGGGGGGGTACCGGTGAGACCCAGTACTTC.

This clonotype appeared a few times. The chain employs TRBV7-8 and TRBJ1-1, with a weak D call TRBD1 (5 bases). Germline V gives CDR1 SGHVS, CDR2 FQNEAQ. V dropped 5 bases and J dropped 4 bases, with 17 bases sitting between them. The CDR3 length is 15 residues. In DNA form, the CDR3 reads TGTGCCAGCAGCCCTACACTGGGGGGTATCACTGAAGCTTTCTTT. It codes for CASSPTLGGITEAFF.

This clonotype was counted a few times. The germline gene is not matched at one end of the junction; a read error may be the cause. The J gene is TRBJ1-4, the V gene TRBV5-8; D is ambiguous. Germline V lookup: CDR1 SGHTS, CDR2 YDEGEE. The CDR3 length is 13 residues. In nucleotides, the CDR3 is TGTGCCAGCAGCCCTCGGACCTTTGAAAAGCTGTTTTTT. Translated: CASSPRTFEKLFF.

This clonotype was seen more than once but under ten times. The rearrangement joins TRBV4-3 to TRBJ2-1, with 8 bases aligning to TRBD2. Germline lookup yields CDR1 LGHNA and CDR2 YSLEER. The CDR3 length is 17 residues. Trimming cost V 4 bases and J 1 base; bases outside gene matches: 9. The CDR3 protein is CASSRDTSGVSYNEQFF. The CDR3 DNA is TGCGCCAGCAGCCGAGATACTAGCGGAGTTTCCTACAATGAGCAGTTCTTC.

A few counts support this clonotype. This chain uses TRBV7-2 with TRBJ2-1; D remains unclear. Germline CDR1 is SGHTA and CDR2 is FQGNSA. The CDR3 covers 15 residues. With 1 base removed from V and 4 bases from J, the gap between germline ends came to 11 bases. The CDR3 is CASSLGQITYNEQFF. The CDR3 coding sequence is TGTGCCAGCAGCTTAGGTCAGATTACTTACAATGAGCAGTTCTTC.

This chain connects TRBV30 to TRBJ1-1; D call uncertain. The CDR3 covers 12 residues. Trimming left V 3 bases short and J 4 bases short, with 9 bases between. Germline CDR1 GTSNPN, CDR2 SVGIG (reference sequence). The CDR3 DNA follows: TGTGCCTGGAGCATACAGAGCACTGAAGCTTTCTTT. The encoded protein is CAWSIQSTEAFF.

V is TRBV7-9 and J is TRBJ1-5, with no clear D. Germline assignment: CDR1 SEHNR and CDR2 FQNEAQ (reference sequence). V was pared by 8 bases and J by 2 bases, with 7 bases between. This CDR3 is 12 amino acids long. The CDR3 bases are TGTGCCAGCGGGGTAGGCAATCAGCCCCAGCATTTT. Its translation is CASGVGNQPQHF.

Remarks on this clonotype: Given a much more abundant clone one base away, this may be a read error. V and J are TRBV29-1 and TRBJ2-7, with 10 bases fitting TRBD1. The CDR3 length is 14 residues. Germline V CDR1 and CDR2: SQVTM, ANQGSEA. The CDR3 here is CCVVPRDRGYEQYF. Written as DNA, the CDR3 is TGCTGCGTTGTCCCCCGGGACAGGGGCTACGAGCAGTACTTC.

The CDR3: CASSLGGGVDEQFF. For the CDR3, the DNA is TGCGCCAGCAGCTTGGGAGGCGGGGTCGATGAGCAGTTCTTC. The genes are TRBV5-1 and TRBJ2-1; possible D gene TRBD2, 6 bases. Trimming shortened V by 0 bases and J by 8 bases, and 12 bases separated the two germline ends. Germline V gene lookup returns CDR1 SGHRS and CDR2 YFSETQ. The CDR3 has 14 amino acids.

This clonotype was observed a few times. This chain joins TRBV20-1 and TRBJ1-4, with D hard to call. In germline, CDR1 is DFQATT, CDR2 SNEGSKA (reference sequence). The V end was cut by 5 bases, the J end by 8 bases, with 12 bases between. CDR3 length: 12 residues. The CDR3 loop is CSAPDREEKLFF. CDR3 DNA: TGCAGTGCTCCGGACCGGGAGGAAAAACTGTTTTTT.

The J gene is TRBJ2-1, the V gene TRBV5-1; D remains unclear. The CDR3 spans 15 residues. Per the germline V gene, CDR1 is SGHRS and CDR2 is YFSETQ. V lost 0 bases and J 2 bases, leaving 9 bases between the germline ends. The CDR3 spells CASSLGPVPYNEQFF. Written as DNA, the CDR3 is TGCGCCAGCAGCTTGGGACCGGTCCCCTACAATGAGCAGTTCTTC.

This clonotype was picked up a small number of times. The chain has TRBV6-2 or TRBV6-3 and TRBJ2-1; possibly TRBD2 for D (6 bases). V dropped 6 bases and J dropped 4 bases, with 10 bases sitting between them. Germline CDR1 is MNHEY and CDR2 is SVGEGT. The CDR3 is 13 residues long. The CDR3 loop is CASRSSAYNEQFF. DNA of the CDR3: TGTGCCAGCAGATCTAGCGCGTACAATGAGCAGTTCTTC.

The chain couples TRBV9 to TRBJ1-5, with 8 nucleotides matching TRBD1. There are 14 residues in the CDR3. Per the germline V gene, CDR1 is SGDLS and CDR2 is YYNGEE. V lost 3 bases to trimming and J lost 5 bases; unmatched junction nucleotides: 4. CDR3 amino acids: CASSATTGDQPQHF. The CDR3 nucleotides read TGTGCCAGCAGCGCCACGACAGGGGATCAGCCCCAGCATTTT.

The rearrangement joins TRBV7-6 to TRBJ1-1; no firm D call. The CDR3 runs to 16 residues. With 2 bases removed from V and 2 bases from J, the gap between germline ends came to 15 bases. Per germline, CDR1 SGHVS and CDR2 FNYEAQ. The CDR3 DNA sequence: TGTGCCAGCAGCTTAAGGGCGGTTCACCCCAACACTGAAGCTTTCTTT. Its translation: CASSLRAVHPNTEAFF.